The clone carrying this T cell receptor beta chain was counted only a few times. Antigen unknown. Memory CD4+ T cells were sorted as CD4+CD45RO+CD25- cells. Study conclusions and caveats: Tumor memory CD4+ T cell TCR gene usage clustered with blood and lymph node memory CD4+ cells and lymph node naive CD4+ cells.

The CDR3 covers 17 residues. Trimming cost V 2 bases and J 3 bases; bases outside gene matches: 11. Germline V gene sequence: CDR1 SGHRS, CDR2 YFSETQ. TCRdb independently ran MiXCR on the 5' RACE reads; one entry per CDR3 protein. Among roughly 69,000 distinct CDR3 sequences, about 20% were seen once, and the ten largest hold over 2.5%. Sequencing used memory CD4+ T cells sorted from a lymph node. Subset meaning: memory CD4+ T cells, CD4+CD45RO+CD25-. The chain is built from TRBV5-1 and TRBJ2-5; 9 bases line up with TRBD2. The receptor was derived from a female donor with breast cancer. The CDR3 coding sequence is TGCGCCAGCAGCTTTCTTCTAGCGGGAAACGGGGAAGAGACCCAGTACTTC. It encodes CASSFLLAGNGEETQYF.